A single sample gave rise to the 17 T cell receptor beta chains below, sequenced in a study of blood T cells in healthy people across ages. With a J-beta primer mix and a sample-barcoded 5' primer, a second PCR ran 7 to 11 cycles. In TCRdb, the 5' RACE reads were re-called with MiXCR into one record per CDR3 protein. The profile covers 850,000 to 1,100,000 distinct CDR3 sequences, with roughly two fifths appearing a single time and 13% taken by the ten largest. Sequencing used blood. The origin of the receptors is a man between 18 and 35 years old in good health.

V and J are TRBV7-8 and TRBJ1-5; D ambiguous. The ends were cut back, 4 bases at V and 4 bases at J, with 11 bases in the middle. From germline, CDR1 is SGHVS and CDR2 FQNEAQ. The CDR3 loop spans 14 amino acids. The CDR3 loop is CASSSELPNQPQHF. Here the CDR3 DNA reads TGTGCCAGCAGCTCGGAGTTACCTAATCAGCCCCAGCATTTT.

V is TRBV6-2 or TRBV6-3 and J is TRBJ2-3; 11 positions match TRBD2. V shed 4 bases, J shed 4 bases, and the junction held 7 bases outside the gene matches. Germline CDR1 MNHEY, CDR2 SVGEGT. This CDR3 comprises 16 residues. CDR3 loop: CASSSPGTSGSDTQYF. The DNA of the CDR3 is TGTGCCAGCAGTTCCCCCGGGACTAGCGGATCAGATACGCAGTATTTT.

This clonotype was seen more than once but under ten times. This chain links TRBV29-1 with TRBJ1-3; the D is unclear. The CDR3 sequence is 11 residues long. Trimming removed 5 bases at V and 9 bases at J, with 11 bases between. Germline lookup yields CDR1 SQVTM and CDR2 ANQGSEA. Here the CDR3 reads CSVRNGSTIYF. CDR3 nucleotides: TGCAGCGTTCGAAACGGGAGCACCATATATTTT.

Remarks on this clonotype: The limits of the CDR3 on the DNA are not certain, so only TCRdb's listed CDR3 is given. This sequence joins TRBV12-5 and TRBJ1-4; the D segment call TRBD1 is taken from the table without a DNA check. CDR1 and CDR2 (germline): LGHNT, FRNRAP. Both ends counted, the CDR3 spans 14 residues. CDR3 protein: CASGFLAGDEKLFF.

A note on this clonotype: A single base separates this from a much larger clone, so it may be a read error. The chain carries TRBV29-1 and TRBJ2-7; D unclear. Germline lookup yields CDR1 SQVTM and CDR2 ANQGSEA. The V and J ends lost 3 bases and 7 bases respectively, with 13 bases between them. The CDR3 runs 12 residues. CDR3 nucleotides: TGCAGCGTTGAGGGGTACTACAATGAGCAGTACTTC. Its protein is CSVEGYYNEQYF.

This clonotype was seen a handful of times. The rearrangement links TRBV7-2 to TRBJ2-2, with 7 positions matching TRBD2. V dropped 3 bases and J dropped 5; count of bases not matched to a gene: 9. This CDR3 is 16 amino acids long. CDR1 and CDR2 (germline): SGHTA, FQGNSA. Here the CDR3 reads CASSLVASGQTGELFF. In DNA form, the CDR3 reads TGTGCCAGCAGCTTGGTGGCTAGCGGTCAAACCGGGGAGCTGTTTTTT. Supplemented by reference TRBV7-2 and TRBJ2-2, the full variable domain reads GAGVSQSPSNKVTEKGKDVELRCDPISGHTALYWYRQSLGQGLEFLIYFQGNSAPDKSGLPSDRFSAERTGGSVSTLTIQRTQQEDSAVYLCASSLVASGQTGELFFGEGSRLTVL.

This clonotype was seen a handful of times. CDR3 sequence: CSASPTGLYEQYF. The DNA for the CDR3 is TGCAGTGCTTCCCCGACAGGATTATACGAGCAGTACTTC. The rearrangement links TRBV20-1 to TRBJ2-7; the D gene is possibly TRBD1 (6 bases). The CDR3 is 13 amino acids. Germline CDR1 DFQATT, CDR2 SNEGSKA (reference sequence). V was shortened by 5 bases and J by 4 bases, with 15 bases between the two germline ends.

This clonotype has just a few counts. The chain is built from TRBV7-2 and TRBJ1-1; 11 bases are shared with TRBD1. The germline CDR1 and CDR2 sequences are SGHTA and FQGNSA. J was trimmed by 6 bases and V by 5 bases; bases with no gene match: 8. The CDR3 totals 15 residues. CDR3 DNA sequence: TGTGCCAGCAGCCGGGACAGGGGGGATGTCGCTGAAGCTTTCTTT. Translation gives CASSRDRGDVAEAFF.

This clonotype was detected a few times. A much larger clone sits a single nucleotide away, making a read error possible. The chain combines TRBV5-1 with TRBJ2-1; 10 positions agree with TRBD1. The assigned J gene may be wrong: the sequence end matches TRBJ2-7 better. Germline V lookup: CDR1 SGHRS, CDR2 YFSETQ. The CDR3 is made up of 18 amino acids. The DNA of the CDR3 is TGCGCCAGCAGCCATGGGACAGGGGCACCTAGCTCCTACAATGAGCAGTACTTC. Translation gives CASSHGTGAPSSYNEQYF.

This clonotype was counted many times. The J gene is TRBJ2-3, the V gene TRBV6-5; 11 bases are shared with TRBD2. Losses at the gene ends were 6 bases for V and 4 bases for J; bases not matched to a gene: 6. CDR3 size: 15 residues. Germline assignment: CDR1 MNHEY and CDR2 SVGAGI. Here the CDR3 reads CASSRTSGGPDTQYF. DNA for the CDR3: TGTGCCAGCAGCCGAACTAGCGGGGGCCCAGATACGCAGTATTTT.

In this sample, this clonotype turned up a few times. The V and J genes are TRBV10-3 and TRBJ2-7; D might be TRBD2 (5 bases). This CDR3 has 11 amino acids. V was clipped by 6 bases and J by 7 bases, with 10 bases between them. Germline assignment: CDR1 ENHRY and CDR2 SYGVKD. CDR3 protein: CAIRADGEQYF. The CDR3 DNA is TGTGCCATCAGAGCGGACGGGGAGCAGTACTTC.

Here the CDR3 reads CASSLTGSSLDEAFF. In DNA form, the CDR3 reads TGTGCCAGCAGCTTAACGGGGTCGAGTTTAGATGAAGCTTTCTTT. The chain joins TRBV7-3 to TRBJ1-1; no clear D. CDR3 length equals 15 residues. V gave up 0 bases and J gave up 7 bases, with 15 bases separating them. In germline, CDR1 is SGHTA, CDR2 FQGTGA. Using reference TRBV7-3 and TRBJ1-1 for the parts outside the CDR3, the full variable domain is GAGVSQTPSNKVTEKGKYVELRCDPISGHTALYWYRQSLGQGPEFLIYFQGTGAADDSGLPNDRFFAVRPEGSVSTLKIQRTERGDSAVYLCASSLTGSSLDEAFFGQGTRLTVV.

On this clonotype itself: Its ends do not fully match the called genes, so a read error is possible. The chain has TRBV20-1 and TRBJ1-3; no definite D call. The germline V gene has CDR1 DFQATT and CDR2 SNEGSKA (reference sequence). CDR3 length: 16 residues. DNA of the CDR3: TGCGGTGCTAGAGATGGCCTGGGCCACTCTGGAAACACCATATATTTT. Protein sequence: CGARDGLGHSGNTIYF.

This clonotype was counted a few times. The rearrangement joins TRBV12-3 or TRBV12-4 to TRBJ1-2; TRBD1 is a possible D gene (5 bases). Trimming removed 3 bases from V and 1 base from J, with 12 bases in between. This CDR3 is 15 amino acids long. CDR3 DNA sequence: TGTGCCAGCAGTTTTGGGACCGCTCTTAACTATGGCTACACCTTC. Its protein is CASSFGTALNYGYTF.

This clonotype was counted a few times. V and J are TRBV20-1 and TRBJ1-2; 9 positions match TRBD1. CDR1 and CDR2 from the germline V gene are DFQATT and SNEGSKA (reference sequence). This CDR3 comprises 14 residues. J gave up 9 bases and V 6 bases, and 14 bases lay outside the gene matches. In DNA form, the CDR3 reads TGCAGTGCCGGATCCGGGGACAGGGCGTCTCGCTACACCTTC. Protein product: CSAGSGDRASRYTF.

Remarks on this clonotype: One end of the junction fails to match germline, which may point to a read error. This chain joins TRBV5-1 and TRBJ1-5, with D hard to call. Germline V CDR1 and CDR2: SGHRS, YFSETQ. The CDR3 covers 14 residues. In DNA form, the CDR3 reads TGTGCCAGCAGCTTAGACGCCAGCAATCAGCCCCAGCATTTT. As protein: CASSLDASNQPQHF.

V is TRBV4-1 and J is TRBJ1-1, with 10 positions matching TRBD1. The CDR3 is made up of 16 amino acids. In germline, CDR1 is MGHRA, CDR2 YSYEKL. V lost 2 bases, J lost 3 bases, and 6 bases stayed unmatched. CDR3 nucleotide sequence: TGCGCCAGCAGCCAAACTGGGACAGGGGTTTACACTGAAGCTTTCTTT. This sequence encodes CASSQTGTGVYTEAFF.